A single sample gave rise to the 29 T cell receptor beta chains below, sequenced in a study of tumor T cells in aggressive B-cell lymphoma. TCRdb's copy holds only in-frame clones and misses some; the assay was immunoSEQ multiplex PCR. The sample has around 6,400 clones; 88% are singletons. Sequenced sample: tumor tissue. The receptors were sampled from an adult with diffuse large B cell lymphoma. Some clones in this sample may be carry-over from other donors' samples.

This sequence joins TRBV5-1 and TRBJ2-1; the match to TRBD2 covers 7 bases. Trimming cost V 5 bases and J 8 bases; bases outside gene matches: 7. The CDR3 is 13 residues long. Per the germline V gene, CDR1 is SGHRS and CDR2 is YFSETQ. CDR3 amino acids: CASRRIGRDEQFF. The CDR3 DNA reads as TGCGCCAGCAGAAGGATTGGGAGGGATGAGCAGTTCTTC.

About this clone: A much larger clone differs from this one at a single base, so this may be a read error. It is unclear where the CDR3 begins or ends on the DNA, so no DNA is shown, and the CDR3 is as TCRdb lists it. Other nucleotide sequences from this sample produce the same CDR3. The CDR3 reads CASSPFGQGSTGELFF. J is TRBJ2-2 and V is TRBV5-4; the listed D gene, TRBD1, was not tested against the DNA. Germline V gene data show CDR1 as SGHNT and CDR2 as YYREEE (reference sequence). Ends included, the CDR3 has 16 residues.

The chain links TRBV9 to TRBJ2-5, with 7 nucleotides matching TRBD2. Germline V lookup: CDR1 SGDLS, CDR2 YYNGEE. This CDR3 is built from 14 residues. The V and J ends lost 0 bases and 4 bases, in that order; junction bases with no gene match: 3. The CDR3: CASSVGGGAETQYF. The CDR3 DNA sequence: TGTGCCAGCAGCGTAGGGGGGGGTGCAGAGACCCAGTACTTC.

The chain combines TRBV2 with TRBJ1-5; D is ambiguous. Per the germline V gene, CDR1 is SNHLY and CDR2 is FYNNEI. The CDR3 sequence is 14 residues long. Trimming stripped 6 bases from V and 3 bases from J, with 12 bases between. As DNA, the CDR3 is TGTGCCAGCAGCCCGGGGATACTCAATCAGCCCCAGCATTTT. This gives the protein CASSPGILNQPQHF.

The CDR3 protein is CASSPGLAGSYEQYF. CDR3 coding DNA: TGTGCCAGCTCACCCGGACTAGCGGGGTCCTACGAGCAGTACTTC. The rearrangement links TRBV18 to TRBJ2-7; TRBD2 aligns across 12 bases. J was trimmed by 1 base and V by 3 bases; bases with no gene match: 1. The CDR3 has 15 amino acids. Germline V gene lookup returns CDR1 KGHSH and CDR2 LQKENI.

This chain joins TRBV6-1 and TRBJ1-2; perhaps TRBD1 as D (5 bases). Trimming pared 3 bases from V and 7 bases from J, leaving 15 bases between. CDR3 length: 14 amino acids. The germline CDR1 and CDR2 sequences are MNHNS and SASEGT. CDR3 nucleotides: TGTGCCAGCAGTGATTTCGGCAGGGTATCTGGCTACACCTTC. Translating gives CASSDFGRVSGYTF.

This chain connects TRBV30 to TRBJ1-1; no clear D. V was clipped by 2 bases and J by 0 bases, with 4 bases between them. Germline CDR1 reads GTSNPN; CDR2 reads SVGIG (reference sequence). The CDR3 sequence is 12 residues long. The CDR3 is CAWSYMNTEAFF. In nucleotides, the CDR3 is TGTGCCTGGAGTTATATGAACACTGAAGCTTTCTTT.

This clone was counted a single time. The chain joins TRBV27 to TRBJ1-2, with TRBD1 identical over 8 bases. J gave up 5 bases and V 5 bases, and 7 bases lay outside the gene matches. The CDR3 spans 14 residues. Germline V lookup: CDR1 MNHEY, CDR2 SMNVEV (reference sequence). The CDR3: CASSAGQGVYGYTF. CDR3 bases: TGTGCCAGCAGTGCCGGACAGGGAGTGTATGGCTACACCTTC.

This sequence joins TRBV29-1 and TRBJ2-7; the D gene is possibly TRBD1 (5 bases). There are 11 residues in the CDR3. Trimming left V 4 bases short and J 3 bases short, with 7 bases between. Germline values: CDR1 SQVTM, CDR2 ANQGSEA. CDR3 loop: CSVAQGYEQYF. Here the CDR3 DNA reads TGCAGCGTTGCCCAGGGCTACGAGCAGTACTTC.

V usage is TRBV27 and J usage is TRBJ2-2, with TRBD1 matching 8 bases. V trimming: 4 bases; J trimming: 1 base; junction bases outside the gene matches: 5. This CDR3 is built from 16 residues. Germline CDR1 reads MNHEY; CDR2 reads SMNVEV (reference sequence). DNA for the CDR3: TGTGCCAGCAGTTCACTTGGGACAGGGAACACCGGGGAGCTGTTTTTT. It yields the protein CASSSLGTGNTGELFF.

This chain connects TRBV30 to TRBJ2-1; 10 nucleotides align to TRBD2. CDR1 is GTSNPN, CDR2 SVGIG, per germline (reference sequence). There are 15 residues in the CDR3. With V trimmed by 0 bases and J by 6 bases, 5 bases remained unmatched. The CDR3: CAWSVGLAVSNEQFF. CDR3 DNA sequence: TGTGCCTGGAGTGTAGGACTAGCGGTCAGCAATGAGCAGTTCTTC.

The chain employs TRBV30 and TRBJ2-1; D is perhaps TRBD1 (6 bases). V was pared by 5 bases and J by 10 bases, with 24 bases between. Germline CDR1 and CDR2: GTSNPN and SVGIG (reference sequence). This CDR3 is built from 15 residues. The CDR3 reads CAWGLTGLAPREQFF. Written as DNA, the CDR3 is TGTGCCTGGGGACTTACAGGGCTAGCCCCCAGGGAGCAGTTCTTC.

J is TRBJ1-5 and V is TRBV7-2; no clear D. Trimming removed 5 bases at V and 7 bases at J, with 15 bases between. CDR3 size: 14 residues. Germline V gene lookup returns CDR1 SGHTA and CDR2 FQGNSA. Here the CDR3 DNA reads TGTGCCAGCAGCGCAGAGGGTGTGGGGCAGCCCCAGCATTTT. Protein: CASSAEGVGQPQHF.

The genes are TRBV29-1 and TRBJ2-1; D is ambiguous. With 6 bases removed from V and 8 bases from J, the gap between germline ends came to 11 bases. Germline V gene data show CDR1 as SQVTM and CDR2 as ANQGSEA. This CDR3 is built from 11 residues. CDR3 protein: CSVSTSDEQFF. CDR3 DNA: TGCAGCGTCTCAACGTCGGATGAGCAGTTCTTC.

This clone was seen only once. V gene TRBV27 combines with J gene TRBJ1-2; D might be TRBD1 (5 bases). There are 13 residues in the CDR3. Germline values: CDR1 MNHEY, CDR2 SMNVEV (reference sequence). The V and J ends lost 0 bases and 5 bases respectively, with 7 bases between them. This chain's CDR3 is CASSLSPGYGYTF. CDR3 bases: TGTGCCAGCAGTTTATCCCCAGGGTATGGCTACACCTTC.

The chain joins TRBV30 to TRBJ2-7; no firm D call. The CDR3 has 14 amino acids. Trimming removed 0 bases at V and 7 bases at J, with 16 bases between. CDR1 and CDR2 from the germline V gene are GTSNPN and SVGIG (reference sequence). This CDR3 is CAWSVGRLSREQYF. The CDR3 nucleotides read TGTGCCTGGAGTGTCGGCAGGTTGAGTAGGGAGCAGTACTTC. The full variable domain, rest sourced from reference TRBV30 and TRBJ2-7, is SQTIHQWPATLVQPVGSPLSLECTVEGTSNPNLYWYRQAAGRGLQLLFYSVGIGQISSEVPQNLSASRPQDRQFILSSKKLLLSDSGFYLCAWSVGRLSREQYFGPGTRLTVT.

This clone was detected only once. The V call is TRBV27, the J call TRBJ2-7; no reliable D call. This CDR3 is 13 amino acids long. The germline V and J ends were trimmed by 5 bases and 3 bases, with 11 bases remaining between them. Germline loops: CDR1 MNHEY, CDR2 SMNVEV (reference sequence). CDR3 region: CASSVSTDYEQYF. The CDR3 DNA reads TGTGCCAGCAGTGTCTCTACCGACTACGAGCAGTACTTC.

CDR3 sequence reads: CASSIRTGDDYGYTF. The CDR3 region has the DNA TGTGCCAGCAGCATCCGGACAGGGGATGACTATGGCTACACCTTC. V usage is TRBV5-8 and J usage is TRBJ1-2, with 9 positions matching TRBD1. Germline loops: CDR1 SGHTS, CDR2 YDEGEE. V gave up 4 bases and J gave up 3 bases; unmatched junction bases: 7. This CDR3 is built from 15 residues.

The V call is TRBV7-9, the J call TRBJ1-1, with a possible D match to TRBD1 (5 bases). CDR3 size: 12 residues. With 5 bases removed from V and 3 bases from J, the gap between germline ends came to 7 bases. Germline CDR1 reads SEHNR; CDR2 reads FQNEAQ (reference sequence). Here the CDR3 reads CASSKGDTEAFF. The CDR3 nucleotides are TGTGCCAGCAGCAAAGGGGACACTGAAGCTTTCTTT.

This clone was observed a single time. The junction departs from germline at one end; a sequencing error may be responsible. Different DNA sequences within this sample yield the same CDR3. V usage is TRBV15 and J usage is TRBJ2-5; no reliable D call. CDR3 length: 13 residues. Germline V lookup: CDR1 LNHNV, CDR2 YYDKDF (reference sequence). CDR3 loop: CATSRVLEETQYF. The CDR3 nucleotides are TGTGCCACTAGCAGAGTCTTAGAGGAGACCCAGTACTTC. Filled out from reference TRBV15 and TRBJ2-5, the complete variable domain reads DAMVIQNPRYQVTQFGKPVTLSCSQTLNHNVMYWYQQKSSQAPKLLFHYYDKDFNNEADTPDNFQSRRPNTSFCFLDIRSPGLGDTAMYLCATSRVLEETQYFGPGTRLLVL.

This chain's CDR3 is CASSLVGQGEAFF. CDR3 in DNA: TGTGCCAGCAGCTTAGTTGGACAGGGTGAAGCTTTCTTT. This chain joins TRBV7-3 and TRBJ1-1, with 8 bases matching TRBD1. Germline values: CDR1 SGHTA, CDR2 FQGTGA. The V gene end was trimmed by 2 bases and the J gene end by 7 bases; junction bases not matched to a gene: 3. CDR3 length: 13 residues.

The V gene is TRBV29-1, the J gene TRBJ2-7; TRBD2 matches at 9 bases. CDR1 and CDR2 from the germline V gene are SQVTM and ANQGSEA. The J segment lost 0 bases and the V segment lost 6 bases, leaving 9 bases of the junction unmatched. The CDR3 consists of 15 residues. CDR3 nucleotide sequence: TGCAGCGTCCGAAGCCCGCGGGAGGGCTCCTACGAGCAGTACTTC. Amino acid sequence: CSVRSPREGSYEQYF.

This clone was observed once. The CDR3 protein is CASMGGYEQYF. CDR3 nucleotide sequence: TGTGCCAGCATGGGGGGTTACGAGCAGTACTTC. This rearrangement joins TRBV2 to TRBJ2-7; tentative D call: TRBD2 (6 bases). Trimming took 7 bases from V and 4 from J, leaving 8 bases between them. The germline V gene encodes CDR1 SNHLY and CDR2 FYNNEI. The CDR3 sequence is 11 residues long.

The chain has TRBV4-3 and TRBJ2-3; the match to TRBD2 covers 8 bases. V shed 2 bases, J shed 3 bases, and the junction held 4 bases outside the gene matches. The CDR3 is 15 residues long. Germline CDR1 reads LGHNA; CDR2 reads YSLEER. The DNA for the CDR3 is TGCGCCAGCAGCCAAAGGGTAGCGGGAACAGATACGCAGTATTTT. Residues: CASSQRVAGTDTQYF.

The chain uses TRBV5-1 and TRBJ1-6, with D uncertain. The length of the CDR3 is 14 residues. Germline V gene sequence: CDR1 SGHRS, CDR2 YFSETQ. The V and J ends lost 1 base and 7 bases respectively, with 9 bases between them. In nucleotides, the CDR3 is TGCGCCAGCAGCTTGCGGGATACGAATTCACCCCTCCACTTT. Its translation is CASSLRDTNSPLHF.

This clone was counted only a few times. V and J are TRBV9 and TRBJ2-1; TRBD2 agrees at 9 bases. V shed 0 bases and J 4 bases; nucleotides not matched to a gene: 5. This CDR3 has 16 amino acids. Germline lookup yields CDR1 SGDLS and CDR2 YYNGEE. Here the CDR3 DNA reads TGTGCCAGCAGCGTAGGGCTAGCGGGGATGTACAATGAGCAGTTCTTC. It yields the protein CASSVGLAGMYNEQFF.

This chain links TRBV9 with TRBJ2-5; 7 positions agree with TRBD2. CDR3 size: 16 residues. In germline, CDR1 is SGDLS, CDR2 YYNGEE. V trimming: 3 bases; J trimming: 5 bases; junction bases outside the gene matches: 13. The CDR3 sequence is CASSGFSLGGIETQYF. The CDR3 DNA reads TGTGCCAGCAGCGGTTTTTCTTTGGGGGGGATTGAGACCCAGTACTTC.

The rearrangement uses TRBV14 and TRBJ2-7; no clear D. The CDR3 loop spans 11 amino acids. With 4 bases removed from V and 3 bases from J, the gap between germline ends came to 4 bases. CDR1 and CDR2 from the germline V gene are SGHDN and FVKESK. Written as DNA, the CDR3 is TGTGCCAGCAGCCTTTACTACGAGCAGTACTTC. Protein sequence: CASSLYYEQYF. Full variable domain (remainder filled in from reference TRBV14 and TRBJ2-7): EAGVTQFPSHSVIEKGQTVTLRCDPISGHDNLYWYRRVMGKEIKFLLHFVKESKQDESGMPNNRFLAERTGGTYSTLKVQPAELEDSGVYFCASSLYYEQYFGPGTRLTVT.

The chain recombines TRBV27 with TRBJ2-1; 10 bases agree with TRBD1. This CDR3 has 17 residues. Trimming at V came to 2 bases and at J to 5 bases, leaving 9 bases not matched to a gene. CDR1 and CDR2 (germline): MNHEY, SMNVEV (reference sequence). The DNA for the CDR3 is TGTGCCAGCAGTTTAAGAGTACGGACAGGGGGGAACAATGAGCAGTTCTTC. Translating gives CASSLRVRTGGNNEQFF.